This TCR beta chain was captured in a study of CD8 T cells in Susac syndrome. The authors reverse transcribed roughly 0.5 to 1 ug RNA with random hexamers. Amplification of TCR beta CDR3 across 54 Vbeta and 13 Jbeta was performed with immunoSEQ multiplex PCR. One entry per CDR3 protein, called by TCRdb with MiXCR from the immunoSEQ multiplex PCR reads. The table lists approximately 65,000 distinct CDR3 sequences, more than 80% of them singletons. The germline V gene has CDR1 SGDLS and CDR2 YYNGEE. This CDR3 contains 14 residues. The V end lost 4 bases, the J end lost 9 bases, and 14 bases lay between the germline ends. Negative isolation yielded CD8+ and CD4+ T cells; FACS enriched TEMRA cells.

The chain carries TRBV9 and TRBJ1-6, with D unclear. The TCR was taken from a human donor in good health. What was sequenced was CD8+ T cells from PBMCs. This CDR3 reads CASSLSTFGSPLHF. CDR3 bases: TGTGCCAGCAGCCTTTCCACGTTTGGTTCACCCCTCCACTTT.